This T cell receptor (beta chain) comes out of a study of T cells after yellow fever vaccination. This clonotype was seen a handful of times. MiXCR was run by TCRdb on the 5' RACE reads, yielding one entry per CDR3 protein. The sample lists 510,000 or so distinct CDR3 sequences; 19% were seen once. From germline, CDR1 is SEHNR and CDR2 FQNEAQ (reference sequence). The V and J ends lost 5 bases and 10 bases, in that order; junction bases with no gene match: 8. The CDR3 contains 13 residues. The chain carries TRBV7-9 and TRBJ2-1; 7 bases are shared with TRBD2. The specimen was PBMCs, collected 15 days after the yellow fever booster vaccination. This receptor was obtained from a man aged 25-45 years who received the YFV17D yellow fever vaccine. CDR3 amino acids: CASSPAAGWEQFF. CDR3 nucleotide sequence: TGTGCCAGCAGCCCCGCAGCGGGGTGGGAGCAGTTCTTC.